These 31 T cell receptor beta chains were sequenced from one sample in a study of blood T cell repertoires in COVID-19. Clones were read by immunoSEQ multiplex PCR, and TCRdb kept only the in-frame ones, dropping some. The sample contains fewer than 200,000 clones, 79% of which appear only once. The sequenced material came from peripheral blood. These receptors originate from a woman aged 55-69 years with COVID-19, enrolled during active disease.

The chain links TRBV7-2 to TRBJ2-7; D not certain. The CDR3 is 12 amino acids. Germline assignment: CDR1 SGHTA and CDR2 FQGNSA. Trimming cost V 2 bases and J 6 bases, with 8 bases left between them. This CDR3 reads CASSLNSIEQYF. As DNA, the CDR3 is TGTGCCAGCAGCTTAAACTCAATCGAGCAGTACTTC.

The chain uses TRBV7-6 and TRBJ2-7; 9 positions match TRBD2. V trimming: 1 base; J trimming: 3 bases; junction bases outside the gene matches: 1. CDR3 length: 14 residues. CDR1 is SGHVS and CDR2 is FNYEAQ in the germline V gene. The CDR3 coding sequence is TGTGCCAGCAGCTTAGGTAGCGGGAGCTACGAGCAGTACTTC. The encoded protein is CASSLGSGSYEQYF.

The chain has TRBV7-6 and TRBJ2-5, with 8 positions matching TRBD2. V lost 5 bases to trimming and J lost 1 base; unmatched junction nucleotides: 9. The CDR3 runs to 16 residues. Looked up from germline, CDR1 is SGHVS and CDR2 is FNYEAQ. The CDR3 sequence is CASSLSGGGGQETQYF. CDR3 nucleotides: TGTGCCAGCAGCCTAAGCGGGGGAGGGGGCCAAGAGACCCAGTACTTC. The variable domain in full, with the rest retrieved from reference TRBV7-6 and TRBJ2-5, is GAGVSQSPRYKVTKRGQDVALRCDPISGHVSLYWYRQALGQGPEFLTYFNYEAQQDKSGLPNDRFSAERPEGSISTLTIQRTEQRDSAMYRCASSLSGGGGQETQYFGPGTRLLVL.

This clone was seen a handful of times. The CDR3 sequence: CASSQGPAVGEQYV. CDR3 nucleotides: TGTGCCAGCAGCCAGGGGCCAGCCGTAGGGGAGCAGTACGTC. The chain recombines TRBV13 with TRBJ2-7; D may be TRBD1 (6 bases). Trimming shortened V by 5 bases and J by 7 bases, and 18 bases separated the two germline ends. The CDR3 loop spans 14 amino acids. Germline CDR1 and CDR2: PRHDT and FYEKMQ (reference sequence).

The chain recombines TRBV7-2 with TRBJ2-5, with 10 bases fitting TRBD2. V gave up 7 bases and J gave up 5 bases; unmatched junction bases: 10. The length of the CDR3 is 15 residues. Germline CDR1 is SGHTA and CDR2 is FQGNSA. The CDR3: CASTPRRSGGETQYF. Written as DNA, the CDR3 is TGTGCCAGCACCCCGAGACGTAGCGGGGGGGAGACCCAGTACTTC.

This chain links TRBV27 with TRBJ2-3, with 7 bases matching TRBD1. Germline CDR1 and CDR2: MNHEY and SMNVEV (reference sequence). Unmatched junction bases numbered 23, after V lost 7 bases and J lost 1 base. The CDR3 loop spans 20 amino acids. The chain's CDR3 is CASTSLGGQLNLGGTDTQYF. DNA of the CDR3: TGTGCCAGCACCTCATTAGGGGGACAGTTAAATCTAGGTGGCACAGATACGCAGTATTTT.

The genes are TRBV5-1 and TRBJ2-3, with TRBD2 identical over 11 bases. CDR1 and CDR2 (germline): SGHRS, YFSETQ. Germline trimming cut 9 bases from V and 6 bases from J; bases unmatched to any gene: 9. CDR3 length: 14 residues. The CDR3 sequence: CATRLAGFRDTQYF. CDR3 coding DNA: TGCGCCACAAGACTAGCGGGATTTCGGGATACGCAGTATTTT.

The chain uses TRBV19 and TRBJ1-5; D gene unclear. The CDR3 has 14 residues. Germline CDR1 LNHDA, CDR2 SQIVND (reference sequence). V lost 8 bases and J 6 bases, leaving 17 bases between the germline ends. The CDR3 coding sequence is TGTGCCAGTCGAAAGCCTCAACAGAGTCAGCCCCAGCATTTT. Translation: CASRKPQQSQPQHF.

The genes are TRBV6-5 and TRBJ2-3, with a weak D call TRBD1 (6 bases). Trimming left V 7 bases short and J 2 bases short, with 7 bases between. CDR1 MNHEY and CDR2 SVGAGI come from the germline V gene. This CDR3 is built from 12 residues. The DNA of the CDR3 is TGTGCCAGCAACAGGGACACAGATACGCAGTATTTT. As protein: CASNRDTDTQYF.

The gene calls are TRBV28 and TRBJ1-6; 8 positions agree with TRBD1. Germline lookup yields CDR1 MDHEN and CDR2 SYDVKM. The V and J ends lost 5 bases and 7 bases, in that order; junction bases with no gene match: 7. The CDR3 consists of 15 residues. This CDR3 is CASSPQGAGNSPLHF. The CDR3 nucleotides read TGTGCCAGCAGTCCTCAGGGGGCCGGGAATTCACCCCTCCACTTT.

This chain links TRBV7-6 with TRBJ1-3; D call uncertain. The germline V gene encodes CDR1 SGHVS and CDR2 FNYEAQ. V was trimmed by 5 bases and J by 4 bases, leaving 15 bases between them. The CDR3 contains 15 residues. This CDR3 is CASSPGRWIGNTIYF. The CDR3 DNA reads TGTGCCAGCAGCCCGGGGAGATGGATAGGAAACACCATATATTTT.

The chain recombines TRBV6-5 with TRBJ2-1, with D possibly being TRBD2 (5 bases). There are 15 residues in the CDR3. The germline V gene has CDR1 MNHEY and CDR2 SVGAGI. Deletions cut 4 bases from V and 0 bases from J, with 10 bases between. CDR3 in amino acids: CASSSTGISYNEQFF. The DNA for the CDR3 is TGTGCCAGCAGTTCTACCGGGATCTCCTACAATGAGCAGTTCTTC.

The rearrangement joins TRBV28 to TRBJ2-7; 10 positions match TRBD1. J lost 0 bases, V lost 6 bases, and 20 bases had no gene match. Germline values: CDR1 MDHEN, CDR2 SYDVKM. The CDR3 has 20 residues. CDR3 amino acids: CASSYGRWGTGDISSYEQYV. CDR3 DNA sequence: TGTGCCAGCAGCTACGGCCGATGGGGGACAGGGGATATAAGCTCCTACGAGCAGTACGTC.

This clone was detected only a few times. The chain couples TRBV6-5 to TRBJ1-5; 7 bases fit TRBD1. The CDR3 consists of 14 residues. The germline gives CDR1 MNHEY, CDR2 SVGAGI. Losses at the gene ends were 6 bases for V and 3 bases for J; bases not matched to a gene: 5. CDR3 protein: CASSSGGVNQPQHF. The CDR3 region has the DNA TGTGCCAGCAGCTCAGGGGGAGTCAATCAGCCCCAGCATTTT.

This sequence joins TRBV7-9 and TRBJ1-4; 12 bases agree with TRBD1. The CDR3 sequence is 14 residues long. Germline trimming cut 6 bases from V and 8 bases from J; bases unmatched to any gene: 4. Germline V lookup: CDR1 SEHNR, CDR2 FQNEAQ (reference sequence). CDR3: CASSIGTGGEKLFF. DNA for the CDR3: TGTGCCAGCAGTATCGGGACAGGGGGCGAAAAACTGTTTTTT.

J is TRBJ2-5 and V is TRBV7-9; 11 nucleotides match TRBD2. This CDR3 comprises 15 residues. Trimming at V came to 7 bases and at J to 2 bases, leaving 6 bases not matched to a gene. Germline V lookup: CDR1 SEHNR, CDR2 FQNEAQ (reference sequence). The CDR3, as DNA: TGTGCCAGCATGGGACTAGCGGTCATTCAAGAGACCCAGTACTTC. Translating gives CASMGLAVIQETQYF.

The chain links TRBV19 to TRBJ2-5; D is undetermined. Trimming removed 3 bases at V and 5 bases at J, with 10 bases between. The CDR3 is 13 amino acids. In germline, CDR1 is LNHDA, CDR2 SQIVND (reference sequence). The CDR3 DNA is TGTGCCAGTAGTATCGTAATCCGGGAGACCCAGTACTTC. Translating gives CASSIVIRETQYF.

The chain joins TRBV11-2 to TRBJ1-1, with TRBD1 matching 8 bases. CDR1 is SGHAT, CDR2 FQNNGV, per germline. V lost 3 bases, J lost 3 bases, and 0 bases stayed unmatched. This CDR3 has 13 amino acids. The CDR3 sequence: CASSLDRDTEAFF. The CDR3 DNA follows: TGTGCCAGCAGCTTGGACAGGGACACTGAAGCTTTCTTT.

This sequence joins TRBV19 and TRBJ2-1; 11 bases are a match to TRBD2. The germline V gene has CDR1 LNHDA and CDR2 SQIVND (reference sequence). This CDR3 has 14 residues. V lost 3 bases to trimming and J lost 5 bases; unmatched junction nucleotides: 0. This chain's CDR3 is CASSMTSGDNEQFF. CDR3 nucleotides: TGTGCCAGTAGTATGACTAGCGGGGACAATGAGCAGTTCTTC.

V and J are TRBV7-3 and TRBJ2-1; 7 nucleotides align to TRBD1. The V gene end was trimmed by 5 bases and the J gene end by 8 bases; junction bases not matched to a gene: 9. CDR1 is SGHTA, CDR2 FQGTGA, per germline. The CDR3 is 14 residues long. In DNA form, the CDR3 reads TGTGCCAGCAGCACAGAACAGGGGTTCGATGAGCAGTTCTTC. This translates into CASSTEQGFDEQFF.

This rearrangement joins TRBV3-1 (or the pseudogene TRBV3-2) to TRBJ2-1; 7 bases agree with TRBD2. After removal of 8 bases from V and 4 bases from J, the junction contained 11 bases not matched to a gene. The CDR3 length is 15 residues. Per germline, CDR1 LGHDT and CDR2 YNNKEL (reference sequence). This CDR3 is CASGRGSGVYNEQFF. CDR3 coding DNA: TGTGCCAGCGGGAGGGGAAGCGGGGTTTACAATGAGCAGTTCTTC.

This clone appeared a single time. The rearrangement links TRBV11-2 to TRBJ2-1, with 9 nucleotides matching TRBD2. This CDR3 comprises 19 residues. Germline trimming cut 1 base from V and 0 bases from J; bases unmatched to any gene: 10. CDR1 is SGHAT, CDR2 FQNNGV, per germline. This CDR3 reads CASSLASGTGFSSYNEQFF. CDR3 bases: TGTGCCAGCAGCTTAGCTAGCGGGACTGGCTTTAGCTCCTACAATGAGCAGTTCTTC.

This clone was recorded only once. This rearrangement joins TRBV5-1 to TRBJ2-1, with 7 positions matching TRBD2. V dropped 0 bases and J dropped 8; count of bases not matched to a gene: 11. CDR1 is SGHRS, CDR2 YFSETQ, per germline. The length of the CDR3 is 16 residues. CDR3 protein: CASSLGILADSDEQFF. The DNA of the CDR3 is TGCGCCAGCAGCTTGGGGATTCTAGCGGATAGCGATGAGCAGTTCTTC.

The rearrangement joins TRBV6-5 to TRBJ1-6, with D tentatively TRBD1 (6 bases). Trimming shortened V by 2 bases and J by 6 bases, and 11 bases separated the two germline ends. Germline V gives CDR1 MNHEY, CDR2 SVGAGI. The CDR3 consists of 15 residues. CDR3 amino acids: CASSYPDSPNSPLHF. DNA for the CDR3: TGTGCCAGCAGTTACCCGGACAGCCCTAATTCACCCCTCCACTTT.

The chain combines TRBV11-2 with TRBJ2-2; a weak D match, TRBD1 (5 bases). The CDR3 spans 12 residues. Germline CDR1 reads SGHAT; CDR2 reads FQNNGV. V dropped 2 bases and J dropped 13 bases, with 11 bases sitting between them. The CDR3 nucleotides read TGTGCCAGCAGCTTAAAGGGGTTGCGGCTGTTTTTT. Its translation: CASSLKGLRLFF.

The chain employs TRBV6-5 and TRBJ1-6; the D gene is possibly TRBD1 (5 bases). Germline V gene data show CDR1 as MNHEY and CDR2 as SVGAGI. This CDR3 is built from 14 residues. V was shortened by 6 bases and J by 4 bases, with 10 bases between the two germline ends. The CDR3 here is CASRNSGYNSPLHF. The CDR3 nucleotides read TGTGCCAGCAGAAACTCAGGGTATAATTCACCCCTCCACTTT.

The chain combines TRBV9 with TRBJ1-2; weak D call: TRBD1 (6 bases). The V end lost 1 base, the J end lost 4 bases, and 14 bases lay between the germline ends. CDR3 length equals 15 residues. Germline V gives CDR1 SGDLS, CDR2 YYNGEE. CDR3 loop: CASSVRPGVIYGYTF. The CDR3 coding sequence is TGTGCCAGCAGCGTACGGCCAGGGGTGATCTATGGCTACACCTTC.

J is TRBJ1-2 and V is TRBV7-9; 7 bases align to TRBD1. The CDR3 contains 15 residues. V dropped 5 bases and J dropped 3; count of bases not matched to a gene: 9. Germline lookup yields CDR1 SEHNR and CDR2 FQNEAQ (reference sequence). The CDR3 DNA sequence: TGTGCCAGCAGCCTAGGGGGCGGCAGCCACTATGGCTACACCTTC. Its protein is CASSLGGGSHYGYTF.

This rearrangement joins TRBV7-6 to TRBJ2-7; TRBD2 matches at 10 bases. The J segment lost 3 bases and the V segment lost 5 bases, leaving 10 bases of the junction unmatched. Germline-derived CDR1 and CDR2 are SGHVS and FNYEAQ. The CDR3 spans 16 residues. Here the CDR3 DNA reads TGTGCCAGCAGCCCATCCGGGACTAGCGTTAACTACGAGCAGTACTTC. Translation gives CASSPSGTSVNYEQYF.

The J gene is TRBJ2-1, the V gene TRBV15; a weak D match, TRBD1 (5 bases). Deletions cut 0 bases from V and 5 bases from J, with 17 bases between. CDR1 and CDR2 from the germline V gene are LNHNV and YYDKDF (reference sequence). CDR3 length: 17 amino acids. CDR3 coding DNA: TGTGCCACCAGCAGAGATGTTCTACAGCAGGGTGACAATGAGCAGTTCTTC. Protein: CATSRDVLQQGDNEQFF.

This clone has just a few counts. The CDR3 nucleotides are TGTGCCAGCAGTTACTGGGGGACAGGGCCCGAGAGCCTCCACTTT. Translated, it gives CASSYWGTGPESLHF. The rearrangement joins TRBV6-5 to TRBJ1-6, with 9 positions matching TRBD1. This CDR3 has 15 residues. CDR1 MNHEY and CDR2 SVGAGI come from the germline V gene. The ends lost 1 base at V and 15 bases at J; junction bases unmatched: 10.